The entry below describes one T cell receptor (beta chain). The antigen is undetermined. This CDR3 comprises 14 residues. The V gene end was trimmed by 5 bases and the J gene end by 9 bases; junction bases not matched to a gene: 13. Germline-derived CDR1 and CDR2 are SGHVS and FQNEAQ. PCR used 60 Vbeta primers and 13 Jbeta primers. Sequencing used immunoSEQ multiplex PCR; TCRdb keeps in-frame clones, though not all of them. The sample includes more than 90,000 clones. These data originate in a study of cytomegalovirus exposure and HLA in healthy donors. Study observations and caveats: Reportedly, HLA-A and HLA-B alleles of most subjects were accurately predicted from TCR beta. The majority of TCR sequences were rare, yet some public TCRs appeared in many donors. It was shown in a later analysis that HLA-associated TCR beta chains were more clonally expanded than other, equally common chains.

The origin of this receptor is a man aged 40-55 years in good health and CMV-seropositive. Sequencing input: PBMCs. This chain connects TRBV7-8 to TRBJ2-7, with 7 bases matching TRBD1. CDR3 bases: TGTGCCAGCAGCGTCCGGGACAGCCTCGCGAGGCAGTACTTC. Translation: CASSVRDSLARQYF.